The T cell receptor beta chain described here comes from a study of Ad26.COV2.S vaccination and SARS-CoV-2 variants. Across the whole study: Within the COV1001 Ad26.COV2.S trial arm, the donor was enrolled. Overall study results and limits: Spike-specific TCR breadth was greater after Ad26.COV2.S than placebo. Using TCR breadth and depth analyses may have led to underestimated total T cell responses.

As to treatment: approximately 18 received Ad26.COV2.S at low or high dose, single or two shots; about 5 received placebo; per-sample allocation not given. Sampling took place 63 days after the first vaccine or placebo injection. Based in Boston, the donor was an adult of 18-55 years. Using immunoSEQ multiplex PCR, the repertoire was profiled, and TCRdb retains in-frame clones only, with some absent. The sample yields a few hundred thousand clones, roughly 90% seen once. As regards this clone: Its antigen is still unknown. Other DNA sequences within the sample encode an identical CDR3.

The V gene's germline CDR1 is MNHEY and CDR2 SVGAGI. V lost 2 bases and J lost 4, with 10 bases in between. The CDR3 is 14 amino acids. The chain combines TRBV6-5 with TRBJ2-3; no definite D call. Sequenced material: peripheral blood, taken in a trial of Ad26.COV2.S vaccine versus placebo. The receptor comes from a person aged 18-65 years who received the Ad26.COV2.S COVID-19 vaccine or a placebo. The CDR3 nucleotides read TGTGCCAGCAGTTACGGGTTGGCAGCAGATACGCAGTATTTT. It yields the protein CASSYGLAADTQYF.